Below are 13 T cell receptor beta chains sequenced from a single sample in a study of neurological immune-mediated disorders. Each CDR3 protein gets one entry after TCRdb re-called the 5' RACE reads with MiXCR. Of tens of thousands of distinct CDR3 sequences in the sample, under 7.5% were seen once. Sample: PBMCs. The receptor source for this set is a woman aged 35 to 49 in good health.

This clonotype has a count of ten or more. The chain links TRBV12-3 or TRBV12-4 to TRBJ1-1; D is uncertain. CDR3 length: 13 amino acids. V was trimmed by 7 bases and J by 0 bases, leaving 9 bases between them. CDR3 coding DNA: TGTGCCAGCAAAAACACGGTGAACACTGAAGCTTTCTTT. Amino acids: CASKNTVNTEAFF.

This clonotype occurred many times. This sequence joins TRBV5-1 and TRBJ1-3; D is uncertain. The CDR3 contains 14 residues. CDR1 is SGHRS and CDR2 is YFSETQ in the germline V gene. The V end was cut by 0 bases, the J end by 0 bases, with 4 bases between. CDR3 bases: TGCGCCAGCAGCTTGGAAGTCTCTGGAAACACCATATATTTT. Translation: CASSLEVSGNTIYF.

This clonotype was found many times. This chain joins TRBV10-3 and TRBJ2-1; 7 bases are a match to TRBD2. Germline CDR1 is ENHRY and CDR2 is SYGVKD. CDR3 length equals 15 residues. J gave up 5 bases and V 0 bases, and 4 bases lay outside the gene matches. CDR3 amino acids: CAISESSGHNNEQFF. The CDR3 coding sequence is TGTGCCATCAGTGAGTCTAGCGGGCATAACAATGAGCAGTTCTTC.

The chain uses TRBV6-5 and TRBJ1-1; 7 bases are a match to TRBD1. Germline V gene lookup returns CDR1 MNHEY and CDR2 SVGAGI. This CDR3 has 12 residues. Unmatched junction bases numbered 7, after V lost 4 bases and J lost 11 bases. The DNA of the CDR3 is TGTGCCAGCAGTTCACAGACAGGGAAGGCTTTCTTT. Translating gives CASSSQTGKAFF.

The table lists this clonotype with many counts. The chain uses TRBV28 and TRBJ1-1; no reliable D call. This CDR3 has 12 residues. Germline CDR1 is MDHEN and CDR2 is SYDVKM. Trimming stripped 2 bases from V and 1 base from J, with 2 bases between. The DNA of the CDR3 is TGTGCCAGCAGTTTAAAGAACACTGAAGCTTTCTTT. Amino acids: CASSLKNTEAFF.

This clonotype was picked up many times. V is TRBV27 and J is TRBJ1-4; D unclear. The CDR3 consists of 15 residues. The germline V and J ends were trimmed by 7 bases and 2 bases, with 14 bases remaining between them. Germline-derived CDR1 and CDR2 are MNHEY and SMNVEV (reference sequence). This chain's CDR3 is CASMEIGLTNEKLFF. CDR3 nucleotide sequence: TGTGCCAGCATGGAGATCGGCCTTACTAATGAAAAACTGTTTTTT.

This clonotype showed up many times. The genes are TRBV9 and TRBJ1-3; D is uncertain. CDR3 length equals 14 residues. V shed 4 bases and J shed 0 bases, with 8 bases lying between them. Germline loops: CDR1 SGDLS, CDR2 YYNGEE. This CDR3 reads CASSPFGSGNTIYF. Here the CDR3 DNA reads TGTGCCAGCAGCCCGTTTGGCTCTGGAAACACCATATATTTT.

This clonotype was recorded at least ten times. The chain employs TRBV12-3 or TRBV12-4 and TRBJ1-5; a weak D match, TRBD1 (6 bases). Trimming removed 3 bases from V and 1 base from J, with 7 bases in between. This CDR3 spans 14 amino acids. CDR3 in amino acids: CASSFGTSNQPQHF. Written as DNA, the CDR3 is TGTGCCAGCAGTTTCGGGACAAGCAATCAGCCCCAGCATTTT.

In this sample, this clonotype turned up many times. The chain joins TRBV4-2 to TRBJ2-1; tentative D call: TRBD1 (6 bases). There are 12 residues in the CDR3. Germline lookup yields CDR1 LGHNA and CDR2 YNFKEQ. Trimming took off 3 bases at V and 12 bases at J, with 12 bases between the two ends. The CDR3 is CASSHQGLGQFF. As DNA, the CDR3 is TGTGCCAGCAGCCACCAGGGGTTAGGGCAGTTCTTC.

This clonotype was seen many times. V and J are TRBV6-1 and TRBJ1-6; 9 nucleotides align to TRBD1. The CDR3 spans 14 residues. Germline V gene lookup returns CDR1 MNHNS and CDR2 SASEGT. With V trimmed by 7 bases and J by 7 bases, 5 bases remained unmatched. CDR3 in amino acids: CASTGDRDNSPLHF. CDR3 nucleotide sequence: TGTGCCAGCACCGGGGACAGGGACAATTCACCCCTCCACTTT.

There are many counts of this clonotype. This rearrangement joins TRBV6-4 to TRBJ2-1; no clear D. V was clipped by 2 bases and J by 0 bases, with 11 bases between them. The CDR3 has 16 amino acids. CDR1 MRHNA and CDR2 SNTAGT come from the germline V gene. The CDR3 here is CASSDVFESSYNEQFF. In DNA, the CDR3 is TGTGCCAGCAGTGACGTCTTTGAGAGCTCCTACAATGAGCAGTTCTTC.

Comments on this clonotype: A much larger clone differs from this one at a single base, so this may be a read error. V usage is TRBV5-1 and J usage is TRBJ2-5; 7 bases map to TRBD1. Germline V CDR1 and CDR2: SGHRS, YFSETQ. This CDR3 contains 13 residues. CDR3 sequence: CASRVQGQETKYF. CDR3 DNA sequence: TGCGCCAGCAGGGTACAGGGGCAAGAGACCAAGTACTTC.

This clonotype occurred many times. The chain combines TRBV5-1 with TRBJ2-7; the D is unclear. V gave up 7 bases and J gave up 1 base, with 15 bases separating them. CDR3 size: 14 residues. Germline V gives CDR1 SGHRS, CDR2 YFSETQ. The CDR3 bases are TGCGCCAGCTCACGTACCCCTAATTCCTACGAGCAGTACGTC. Protein: CASSRTPNSYEQYV.